Described below is a single TCR beta chain sequence and its context. Libraries were prepared by immunoSEQ multiplex PCR; TCRdb keeps only in-frame clonotypes and omits some of them. The table records about 82,000 clones, roughly 90% of them present only once. The ends were cut back, 2 bases at V and 7 bases at J, with 13 bases in the middle. Germline values: CDR1 GTSNPN, CDR2 SVGIG (reference sequence). This CDR3 region has 13 residues. This entry comes from a study of glioma-infiltrating T cells after dendritic cell vaccination. Here the sequenced sample was blood, taken before dendritic cell vaccination. The chain has TRBV30 and TRBJ2-3, with a tentative D call TRBD1 (6 bases). This TCR derives from a human donor with glioblastoma. As DNA, the CDR3 is TGTGCCTGGAGTCGTGGACAGTCACATACGCAGTATTTT. This codes for CAWSRGQSHTQYF.